These 21 T cell receptor beta chains share one sample of origin, sequenced in a study of T cell responses to AZD1222 COVID-19 vaccine. Clones were read by immunoSEQ multiplex PCR, and TCRdb kept only the in-frame ones, dropping some. The table has 150,000 to 200,000 clones, around 92% seen once. The sequences come from peripheral blood, collected on day 0 of AZD1222 vaccination. These receptors came from an adult in good health.

V is TRBV19 and J is TRBJ2-2; 10 bases are a match to TRBD1. Germline CDR1 LNHDA, CDR2 SQIVND (reference sequence). The CDR3 loop spans 17 amino acids. Losses at the gene ends were 7 bases for V and 2 bases for J; bases not matched to a gene: 10. CDR3 DNA: TGTGCCAGTAAGGACCGGACAGGGGGAATAAACACCGGGGAGCTGTTTTTT. Its translation is CASKDRTGGINTGELFF.

This chain connects TRBV2 to TRBJ2-7; 7 bases match TRBD2. Per the germline V gene, CDR1 is SNHLY and CDR2 is FYNNEI. This CDR3 contains 15 residues. V shed 4 bases, J shed 5 bases, and the junction held 11 bases outside the gene matches. This CDR3 reads CASSVETSIKNEQYF. CDR3 nucleotides: TGTGCCAGCAGTGTAGAGACTAGCATAAAGAACGAGCAGTACTTC.

The gene calls are TRBV19 and TRBJ1-3; D unresolved. Trimming took off 0 bases at V and 4 bases at J, with 13 bases between the two ends. Germline CDR1 reads LNHDA; CDR2 reads SQIVND (reference sequence). The CDR3 loop spans 16 amino acids. The CDR3 region has the DNA TGTGCCAGTAGTATAGACGATGACCCGGCGGGAAACACCATATATTTT. This codes for CASSIDDDPAGNTIYF.

V usage is TRBV28 and J usage is TRBJ1-3, with TRBD1 as a possible D gene (5 bases). Trimming pared 5 bases from V and 4 bases from J, leaving 21 bases between. The CDR3 spans 17 residues. The germline CDR1 and CDR2 sequences are MDHEN and SYDVKM. CDR3 sequence (DNA): TGTGCCAGCAGTAGCGCAGGGCTCTCTACGTTGGGAAACACCATATATTTT. Translated: CASSSAGLSTLGNTIYF.

The chain has TRBV6-6 and TRBJ2-1; D is uncertain. Deletions cut 2 bases from V and 9 bases from J, with 11 bases between. Germline V CDR1 and CDR2: MNHNY, SVGAGI (reference sequence). The CDR3 runs 13 residues. The CDR3, as DNA: TGTGCCAGCAGTTACGGCTGGAGAGCTGAGCAGTTCTTC. Encoded protein: CASSYGWRAEQFF.

The V gene is TRBV9, the J gene TRBJ1-2; no clear D. Trimming removed 1 base at V and 8 bases at J, with 18 bases between. The germline V gene has CDR1 SGDLS and CDR2 YYNGEE. The CDR3 runs to 15 residues. The CDR3 DNA sequence: TGTGCCAGCAGCGTATTACAAGGGCTCGCGGGGGGCTACACCTTC. Translation gives CASSVLQGLAGGYTF.

The V and J genes are TRBV28 and TRBJ1-5, with 9 nucleotides matching TRBD1. V dropped 5 bases and J dropped 1; count of bases not matched to a gene: 3. This CDR3 contains 15 residues. Germline values: CDR1 MDHEN, CDR2 SYDVKM. The CDR3 reads CASSADRGSNQPQHF. CDR3 bases: TGTGCCAGCAGTGCCGACAGGGGGAGCAATCAGCCCCAGCATTTT.

The chain uses TRBV27 and TRBJ1-5, with 10 bases that match TRBD1. The CDR3 is 16 amino acids. After removal of 7 bases from V and 1 base from J, the junction contained 7 bases not matched to a gene. Per the germline V gene, CDR1 is MNHEY and CDR2 is SMNVEV (reference sequence). The chain's CDR3 is CASTPTGGRSNQPQHF. In DNA, the CDR3 is TGTGCCAGCACCCCGACAGGGGGCAGGAGCAATCAGCCCCAGCATTTT.

The chain is built from TRBV11-1 and TRBJ1-2; 7 bases align to TRBD1. Germline lookup yields CDR1 SGHAT and CDR2 FQDESV (reference sequence). The CDR3 consists of 13 residues. V lost 5 bases, J lost 8 bases, and 8 bases stayed unmatched. The CDR3, as DNA: TGTGCCAGCAGCCCCGCGGGACAGAGAGGCTACACCTTC. Its translation is CASSPAGQRGYTF.

The chain carries TRBV9 and TRBJ2-2, with D hard to call. From germline, CDR1 is SGDLS and CDR2 YYNGEE. V was trimmed by 0 bases and J by 0 bases, leaving 9 bases between them. The CDR3 spans 16 residues. CDR3 amino acids: CASSVVSTPNTGELFF. The CDR3 region has the DNA TGTGCCAGCAGCGTAGTATCGACACCGAACACCGGGGAGCTGTTTTTT.

The chain uses TRBV7-2 and TRBJ2-2; 9 bases align to TRBD2. The germline CDR1 and CDR2 sequences are SGHTA and FQGNSA. The CDR3 extends over 17 amino acids. Trimming removed 6 bases from V and 4 bases from J; junction bases left unmatched: 12. The CDR3 sequence is CASSLLIGLAPTGELFF. The CDR3, as DNA: TGTGCCAGCAGTCTCCTGATAGGACTAGCGCCCACCGGGGAGCTGTTTTTT.

This rearrangement joins TRBV5-8 to TRBJ2-7; D is possibly TRBD2 (5 bases). The CDR3 has 12 amino acids. V was clipped by 1 base and J by 6 bases, with 8 bases between them. Germline V lookup: CDR1 SGHTS, CDR2 YDEGEE. The CDR3, as DNA: TGTGCCAGCAGCTTGCGTACTAGCGAGCAGTACTTC. This codes for CASSLRTSEQYF.

V gene TRBV9 combines with J gene TRBJ2-3; TRBD2 agrees at 7 bases. V gave up 2 bases and J gave up 6 bases; unmatched junction bases: 9. Germline V gene lookup returns CDR1 SGDLS and CDR2 YYNGEE. The CDR3 has 15 residues. CDR3 nucleotides: TGTGCCAGCAGCGTGAGTGCGGGAGCAATGGATACGCAGTATTTT. Protein sequence: CASSVSAGAMDTQYF.

V is TRBV3-1 (or the pseudogene TRBV3-2) and J is TRBJ2-5, with D maybe TRBD1 (5 bases). Looked up from germline, CDR1 is LGHDT and CDR2 is YNNKEL (reference sequence). The CDR3 covers 13 residues. Deletions cut 4 bases from V and 2 bases from J, with 8 bases between. The CDR3 loop is CASSPRAQETQYF. CDR3 nucleotide sequence: TGTGCCAGCAGCCCCAGGGCTCAAGAGACCCAGTACTTC.

The CDR3 DNA follows: TGTGCCAGCAGCTTACGTTTGGGCTTCGAGGATACGCAGTATTTT. It is translated as CASSLRLGFEDTQYF. This sequence joins TRBV7-2 and TRBJ2-3, with no clear D. The CDR3 extends over 15 amino acids. The V end lost 2 bases, the J end lost 6 bases, and 15 bases lay between the germline ends. The germline gives CDR1 SGHTA, CDR2 FQGNSA.

This chain connects TRBV5-1 to TRBJ2-1; 11 nucleotides align to TRBD2. The CDR3 sequence is 19 residues long. Germline V gene data show CDR1 as SGHRS and CDR2 as YFSETQ. The V and J ends lost 0 bases and 0 bases, in that order; junction bases with no gene match: 8. The CDR3 DNA sequence: TGCGCCAGCAGCTTGGATCGGACTAGCGGGCCCAGCTCCTACAATGAGCAGTTCTTC. Amino acid sequence: CASSLDRTSGPSSYNEQFF. Together with reference TRBV5-1 and TRBJ2-1, the CDR3 gives the full variable domain: KAGVTQTPRYLIKTRGQQVTLSCSPISGHRSVSWYQQTPGQGLQFLFEYFSETQRNKGNFPGRFSGRQFSNSRSEMNVSTLELGDSALYLCASSLDRTSGPSSYNEQFFGPGTRLTVL.

This clone was found a few times. The chain employs TRBV7-9 and TRBJ2-7, with D possibly TRBD1 on 6 matching bases. V was pared by 3 bases and J by 2 bases, with 11 bases between. Germline CDR1 SEHNR, CDR2 FQNEAQ (reference sequence). The CDR3 has 14 residues. CDR3 bases: TGTGCCAGCAGCTTTCTGGGGGCTCCCTACGAGCAGTACTTC. It codes for CASSFLGAPYEQYF.

This clone was seen only a few times. The chain has TRBV6-2 or TRBV6-3 and TRBJ1-5; D remains unclear. Trimming cost V 5 bases and J 9 bases, with 14 bases left between them. This CDR3 has 13 residues. From germline, CDR1 is MNHEY and CDR2 SVGEGT. The CDR3 nucleotides are TGTGCCAGCAGTGAGGATACCCGGTCGCCCCAGCATTTT. This sequence encodes CASSEDTRSPQHF.

J is TRBJ2-3 and V is TRBV2, with 12 bases lining up with TRBD2. CDR3 size: 13 residues. V gave up 9 bases and J gave up 7 bases; unmatched junction bases: 5. Looked up from germline, CDR1 is SNHLY and CDR2 is FYNNEI. In DNA, the CDR3 is TGTGCCAGTCCTAGCGGGGGGGTGAATACGCAGTATTTT. Residues: CASPSGGVNTQYF.

This clone was seen only once. The genes are TRBV11-3 and TRBJ2-2; TRBD2 might be the D (6 bases). CDR1 is SGHNT, CDR2 YENEEA, per germline. With 0 bases removed from V and 6 bases from J, the gap between germline ends came to 8 bases. The CDR3 covers 14 residues. In nucleotides, the CDR3 is TGTGCCAGCAGCTTAGAGGAGGGCTCCGGGGAGCTGTTTTTT. The encoded protein is CASSLEEGSGELFF.

This clone was seen a single time. The chain joins TRBV3-1 (or the pseudogene TRBV3-2) to TRBJ2-5; 7 positions match TRBD2. Germline CDR1 is LGHDT and CDR2 is YNNKEL (reference sequence). Germline trimming cut 1 base from V and 1 base from J; bases unmatched to any gene: 9. This CDR3 is 17 amino acids long. As DNA, the CDR3 is TGTGCCAGCAGCCAAGGTAGCGGGTGGGGCGGCCAAGAGACCCAGTACTTC. It encodes CASSQGSGWGGQETQYF.